This T cell receptor beta chain was profiled in a study of shared clonotypes between healthy human individuals (TCRdb year 2020). Broadly, across the study: Three men and two women, aged 18 to 49 years, made up the cohort. The study deeply sequenced blood TCR repertoires of about five healthy adults to estimate repertoire size and the extent of clonotype sharing between individuals. Leukapheresis yielded between about 0.94 and 10 billion PBMCs per donor. Different laboratories and diverse techniques were used to prepare libraries and sequence TCR repertoires, to increase sequencing depth and limit assay-specific biases. For each donor, three plates each were used for CD4 naive and CD4 memory, two plates were used for CD8 naive, and one plate was used for CD8 memory.

TCR CDR3 regions were amplified from genomic DNA by multiplex PCR using the deep immunoSEQ assay. For each cell subset, the extracted genomic DNA was distributed evenly across all wells of several immunoSEQ 96-well plates, and each plate served as one replicate. Each replicate PCR for sorted subsets received around 0.2 ug genomic DNA, equal to tens of thousands of T cell genomes. Purified libraries were measured with a Qubit 3.0 fluorometer, size-checked on a Bioanalyzer 2100, and measured again with the KAPA Library Quantification kit. Each immunoSEQ 96-well plate was sequenced on its own single-read 150-cycle Illumina NextSeq 550 flow cell. Regarding the original processing steps: Because the immunoSEQ output included only junctional sequences and no quality scores, the filtering could not be the same as the filtering used for full-length reads. Sequences were annotated with PyIR, a Python wrapper for IgBLAST v1.9, and V/J genes and CDR3 were assigned using IMGT germline references. Reads were removed for weak V/J assignments (E-value above 1e-6), missing CDR3, stop codons, out-of-frame junctions, or ambiguous translated residues. V3J clonotypes were defined as sequences sharing the same inferred V gene, J gene, and CDR3 amino acid sequence. Percentage overlap between repertoires was computed as shared unique clonotypes divided by the size of the smaller repertoire. RTK rarefaction, the Chao1 estimator, and Recon v2.1 estimates of unobserved clonotypes were used to assess repertoire richness. OLGA was used to compute generation probabilities for all TCRbeta clonotypes that the gDNA method yielded from a handful of donors. Held by TCRdb, this immuneACCESS table contains in-frame sequences only and omits some clones. Under half of the omission traces to an unresolved V gene where checked; the cause of the rest is unknown. V and J calls and clone size are those listed in that table; D and trimming were worked out from the DNA. The sample profile shows 950,000 to 1,300,000 clones; 75% of them were found once. Around 1.5% of the sample belongs to the ten largest clones.

Overall study outcomes, separate from this receptor: Naive subsets generally had larger estimated clonotype richness than memory subsets. Incomplete sequencing was indicated by rarefaction of sorted-subset datasets, despite the large sequencing depth. Because the study included only a small number of donors, the genetic and exposure-history diversity represented was limited. Only blood was sampled, and tissue TCR repertoires likely differ from those in blood. Clonotypes shared by all four sorted-subset donors showed higher generation probabilities than non-shared clonotypes. About 4.5% of naive CD4, around 3.6% of naive CD8, approximately 2% of memory CD4, and 0.4% of memory CD8 clonotypes were shared across several donors. Pairwise subsampling led to the expectation that sequencing depth would affect the degree of clonotype sharing among donors.

This clone was seen a handful of times. It lacks a known antigen. There are no base qualities to consult, and no much larger clone falls within one base. Donors were healthy HIV-negative adults with no recently reported acute infections or vaccinations. Every donor was a Caucasian adult living in Nashville, Tennessee, USA. CD4+ T cells were enriched through magnetic negative selection, after which naive cells were positively selected on CD45RA and the remaining negative fraction served as the memory subset. Blood was obtained by leukapheresis, after which PBMCs were separated by Ficoll-Histopaque density gradient centrifugation and cryopreserved in liquid nitrogen vapor phase. Analytical flow cytometry was used to check the purity and quantity of each magnetically sorted T cell population. Genomic DNA was isolated from every sorted fraction and measured by UV absorbance on a Nanodrop 2000c. Taken from the germline V gene, the CDR1 and CDR2 loops are MNHEY and SVGAGI. Inclusive of the bounding cysteine and phenylalanine, the CDR3 is 16 residues long. The entry retains the CDR3 DNA only, 48 bases that are in frame from base 1. Relative to germline, V is 0 bases shorter and J is 10 bases shorter, with 16 bases between their ends.

This chain is built from TRBV6-5 and TRBJ1-6; TRBD1 is a possible D gene, resting on 6 matching bases. Sequenced sample: memory CD4+ T cells sorted from blood. The cell subset or site label, read with the paper, signifies: CD45RA-negative fraction. This clonotype was obtained from a man younger than 35 in good health. The CDR3 loop reads CASSYSTGQAQSPLHF. The sequence in DNA is TGTGCCAGCAGTTACTCGACGGGACAAGCACAATCACCCCTCCACTTT.